This is a list of T cell receptor beta chains from one sample in a study of blood T cell repertoires in COVID-19. Repertoires were generated with immunoSEQ multiplex PCR, while TCRdb's copy carries only in-frame clones and drops some. The sample has fewer than 450,000 clones, roughly 88% seen once. The sample comprised PBMCs or T cells enriched from blood (not recorded which). All receptors come from a man between 18 and 29 years old who had recovered from COVID-19. The CDR3 runs from the conserved cysteine through the conserved F or W. D genes are given only for firm matches. Not all rows give a size; the values are once, few, many and, for expanded clones, a class.

clone size: .; D gene: TRBD1; V gene: TRBV30; J gene: TRBJ2-3; CDR3 DNA: TGTGCCTGGAGTTTACCCTGGGACAGCCCTAGCACAGATACGCAGTATTTT; CDR3 protein: CAWSLPWDSPSTDTQYF
clone size: .; D gene: TRBD2; V gene: TRBV19; J gene: TRBJ2-3; CDR3 DNA: TGTGCCAGTAGTAAGAAGACTAGCGGGAGGGCCCAGACGGCAGATACGCAGTATTTT; CDR3 protein: CASSKKTSGRAQTADTQYF
clone size: once; D gene: .; V gene: TRBV7-8; J gene: TRBJ1-4; CDR3 DNA: TGTGCCAGCAGCTTAGAATCGTCGGGCAGGGGTTGGGAAAAACTGTTTTTT; CDR3 protein: CASSLESSGRGWEKLFF
clone size: .; D gene: TRBD2; V gene: TRBV5-1; J gene: TRBJ2-7; CDR3 DNA: TGCGCCAGCAGCTTGGCCGCGGGAGGTTTCTACGAGCAGTACTTC; CDR3 protein: CASSLAAGGFYEQYF
clone size: .; D gene: .; V gene: TRBV2; J gene: TRBJ1-3; CDR3 DNA: TGTGCCAGCAGTGCTAGCTCTGGAAACACCATATATTTT; CDR3 protein: CASSASSGNTIYF
clone size: .; D gene: .; V gene: TRBV6-5; J gene: TRBJ1-2; CDR3 DNA: TGTGCCAGCAGTTACAGGGGAAAGAACACCTTC; CDR3 protein: CASSYRGKNTF
clone size: .; D gene: .; V gene: TRBV11-3; J gene: TRBJ2-7; CDR3 DNA: TGTGCCAGCAGCCGCACTTACGAGCAGTACTTC; CDR3 protein: CASSRTYEQYF
clone size: .; D gene: TRBD2; V gene: TRBV18; J gene: TRBJ2-7; CDR3 DNA: TGTGCCAGCTCACCGGCGGGGGTTCCCGAGCAGTACTTC; CDR3 protein: CASSPAGVPEQYF
clone size: .; D gene: .; V gene: TRBV27; J gene: TRBJ1-5; CDR3 DNA: TGTGCCAGCAGTACCCTGGACAGCCCGGGGCCCCAGCATTTT; CDR3 protein: CASSTLDSPGPQHF
clone size: .; D gene: TRBD1; V gene: TRBV7-7; J gene: TRBJ1-3; CDR3 DNA: TGTGCCAGCAGCATGAGACAGGGCTCTGGAAACACCATATATTTT; CDR3 protein: CASSMRQGSGNTIYF
clone size: .; D gene: TRBD1; V gene: TRBV9; J gene: TRBJ1-2; CDR3 DNA: TGTGCCAGCAGCATCTCGCGGGACAGGGGATTAGGTGGCTACACCTTC; CDR3 protein: CASSISRDRGLGGYTF
clone size: once; D gene: .; V gene: TRBV24-1; J gene: TRBJ2-7; CDR3 DNA: TGTGCCACCAGTGATGGTCTTCCCGGCTCCTACGAGCAGTACTTC; CDR3 protein: CATSDGLPGSYEQYF
clone size: .; D gene: .; V gene: TRBV30; J gene: TRBJ2-5; CDR3 DNA: TGTGCCTGGAGTGTACGCAGTCAAGAGACCCAGTACTTC; CDR3 protein: CAWSVRSQETQYF
clone size: once; D gene: .; V gene: TRBV2; J gene: TRBJ2-2; CDR3 DNA: TGTGCCAGCAGTGCGGAGCGGGACACCGGGGAGCTGTTTTTT; CDR3 protein: CASSAERDTGELFF
clone size: .; D gene: .; V gene: TRBV30; J gene: TRBJ2-2; CDR3 DNA: TGTGCCTGGTCCAGGGTAAAAACCGGGGAGCTGTTTTTT; CDR3 protein: CAWSRVKTGELFF